The source of this T cell receptor beta chain is a study of identical twins. Only a few counts were recorded for this clonotype. Via MiXCR, TCRdb re-called the 5' RACE reads, giving one row per CDR3 protein. The data contain around 670,000 distinct CDR3 sequences, around 6% of them singletons. V was cut by 1 base and J by 6 bases, with 17 bases left in between. The CDR3 has 15 residues. From germline, CDR1 is GTSNPN and CDR2 SVGIG (reference sequence). Sequenced sample: naive T cells sorted from blood. This chain uses TRBV30 with TRBJ2-3, with D uncertain. This receptor was obtained from a man younger than 35 in good health. CDR3 nucleotides: TGTGCCTGGAGTGATTTCCTTGATCCGAAGGATACGCAGTATTTT. This encodes CAWSDFLDPKDTQYF.